The clone carrying this TCR beta chain appeared once. V gave up 7 bases and J gave up 4 bases, with 13 bases separating them. Germline values: CDR1 MNHEY, CDR2 SVGAGI. CDR3 length equals 14 residues. These data come from a study of control samples from healthy donors and cancer patients. Here immunoSEQ multiplex PCR was the method, and the copy in TCRdb shows in-frame clones only, minus some. The profile shows tens of thousands of clones, roughly 89% of them singletons. The V call is TRBV6-5, the J call TRBJ1-4, with a weak D call TRBD1 (6 bases). The TCR was taken from a woman aged 45-60 years with colorectal cancer. The sequenced material came from PBMCs. CDR3 amino acids: CASNPGQNNEKLFF. For the CDR3, the DNA is TGTGCCAGCAACCCAGGACAGAATAATGAAAAACTGTTTTTT.